The 4 T cell receptor beta chains reported below all come from one sample, sequenced in a study of blood T cell repertoires in COVID-19. Profiling relied on immunoSEQ multiplex PCR, and the TCRdb table lists in-frame clones only, not all of them. This table holds under 500,000 clones, roughly 85% found once. Source material: PBMCs or T cells enriched from blood (not recorded which). The receptors stem from a woman between 18 and 30 years old with acute COVID-19.

This clone came up a few times. This chain uses TRBV4-3 with TRBJ2-2; D call uncertain. The CDR3 spans 15 residues. Germline CDR1 and CDR2: LGHNA and YSLEER. Trimming left V 2 bases short and J 5 bases short, with 12 bases between. CDR3 DNA: TGCGCCAGCAGCCAAAGTTACGGAGATACCGGGGAGCTGTTTTTT. Its translation: CASSQSYGDTGELFF.

This clone was recorded at least ten times. J is TRBJ2-3 and V is TRBV6-4, with 7 bases that match TRBD1. Germline CDR1 and CDR2: MRHNA and SNTAGT. V shed 2 bases and J 5 bases; nucleotides not matched to a gene: 4. The CDR3 runs 14 residues. The CDR3 region has the DNA TGTGCCAGCAGTGACAAGGGGGCGATAGATACGCAGTATTTT. Its translation is CASSDKGAIDTQYF.

The chain recombines TRBV4-1 with TRBJ2-1, with D maybe TRBD1 (5 bases). This CDR3 comprises 14 residues. Germline V CDR1 and CDR2: MGHRA, YSYEKL. V lost 4 bases, J lost 7 bases, and 14 bases lay in between. CDR3 sequence (DNA): TGCGCCAGCAGCCGAGCAGGGCCGGAGAATGAGCAGTTCTTC. Translating gives CASSRAGPENEQFF.

As for this clone: The sample holds other DNA sequences that translate to the same CDR3. The V call is TRBV12-3 or TRBV12-4, the J call TRBJ2-1, with unresolved D. Trimming removed 5 bases at V and 6 bases at J, with 5 bases between. This CDR3 comprises 11 residues. This CDR3 is CASSPLNEQFF. DNA of the CDR3: TGTGCCAGCAGTCCACTCAATGAGCAGTTCTTC.